This TCR beta chain was identified during a study of OX40 agonist ivuxolimab in advanced cancers. Turning to the overall study: Ivuxolimab, which targeted the costimulatory receptor OX40 (CD134), was an agonistic, fully human IgG2 monoclonal antibody. The monotherapy dose-escalation portion (N of about 57 patients) of the phase I ivuxolimab trial is reported in the paper. Partial responses occurred in three dose-escalation patients, of whom one had hepatocellular carcinoma and two had cutaneous melanoma. Among the 52 dose-escalation patients, around 20 had hepatocellular carcinoma, approximately 15 melanoma, 9 renal cell carcinoma and 9 head and neck cancer. In the dose-escalation cohort, approximately 80% of patients were male, and the mean age was 60 years with a range of roughly 20 to 80. Prior anti-PD-1, anti-PD-L1 or anti-CTLA-4 therapy was permitted, and 30% to 50% of dose-escalation patients had received checkpoint inhibitors. Peripheral TCRbeta sequencing aimed to test whether ivuxolimab altered TCR sequence diversity and caused clonal T-cell expansion. Intravenous ivuxolimab was administered to patients every 2 weeks at six dose levels: 0.01, 0.1, 0.3, 1.5, 3 and 10 mg/kg. Results and caveats for the whole study, not just this receptor: After ivuxolimab, CD8+ T cells had more expanded clones than CD4+ T cells on average. At doses of 0.1 to 3.0 mg/kg, clonal expansion of both CD4+ and CD8+ T cells in blood was seen between baseline and week 6. Low levels of normalized T-cell clonal expansion were also seen in some patients who did not respond. In the 0.1-3.0 mg/kg groups, partial responders were among the patients with the lowest normalized peripheral clonal expansion, particularly in CD8+ T cells. Antigen specificity was not determined for the clonally expanded peripheral T cells.

V is clipped by 8 bases and J by 7 bases, and the sequence between their germline boundaries is 17 bases long. CDR1 and CDR2 are read off the germline V gene as SNHLY and FYNNEI. The cysteine opens and the phenylalanine closes a CDR3 of 13 amino acids. The only DNA kept is the CDR3, 39 bases in frame from the first base. Patients with autoimmune disease history or receiving systemic immunosuppression were excluded from the trial. In every dose cohort, peripheral blood was drawn for TCR sequencing at baseline, cycle 4 day 1, and cycle 7 day 1. The samples were drawn from a first-in-human, open-label, multicenter phase I dose-escalation trial of ivuxolimab. Adults with locally advanced or metastatic head and neck squamous cell, hepatocellular, melanoma or renal cell carcinoma were enrolled in the trial. Before TCR sequencing, CD4+ and CD8+ T cells were separately sorted from peripheral blood. Genomic DNA was extracted from sorted cells for sequencing of the TCRbeta CDR3 region. The immunoSEQ Assay was used to sequence the TCRbeta CDR3 regions. Entries here come from immuneACCESS through TCRdb and include only in-frame sequences with V and J called. Some clones fail to appear in such tables; in the studies checked, an unresolved V gene covers under half of the shortfall, and the cause of the remainder is unknown. This sample comprises 20,000 or so clones, around 89% of them detected only once. The ten top clones hold about 10% of the sample.

About this clone itself: What antigen it recognizes has not been identified. Base qualities were left out, and no much larger clone turns up one base away.

Recombination connected TRBV2 to TRBJ1-2; TRBD1 is possibly the D segment (6 matching bases). The specimen comprised CD4+ or CD8+ T cells sorted from blood, sampled in a trial of the OX40 agonist ivuxolimab. This clonotype was obtained from an adult with an advanced solid tumor such as melanoma, head and neck, liver or kidney cancer. Here the CDR3 is given as CASPTGALGGYTF. The nucleotide sequence is TGTGCCAGCCCGACGGGGGCTCTGGGTGGCTACACCTTC.